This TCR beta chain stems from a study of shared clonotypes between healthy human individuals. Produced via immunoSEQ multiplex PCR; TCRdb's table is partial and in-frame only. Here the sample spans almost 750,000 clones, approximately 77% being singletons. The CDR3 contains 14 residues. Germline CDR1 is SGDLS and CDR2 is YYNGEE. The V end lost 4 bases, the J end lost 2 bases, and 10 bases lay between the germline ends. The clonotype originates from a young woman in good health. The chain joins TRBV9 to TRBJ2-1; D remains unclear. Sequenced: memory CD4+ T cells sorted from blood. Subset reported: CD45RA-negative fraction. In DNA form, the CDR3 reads TGTGCCAGCAGCAGAGGACGAACCTACAATGAGCAGTTCTTC. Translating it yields CASSRGRTYNEQFF.